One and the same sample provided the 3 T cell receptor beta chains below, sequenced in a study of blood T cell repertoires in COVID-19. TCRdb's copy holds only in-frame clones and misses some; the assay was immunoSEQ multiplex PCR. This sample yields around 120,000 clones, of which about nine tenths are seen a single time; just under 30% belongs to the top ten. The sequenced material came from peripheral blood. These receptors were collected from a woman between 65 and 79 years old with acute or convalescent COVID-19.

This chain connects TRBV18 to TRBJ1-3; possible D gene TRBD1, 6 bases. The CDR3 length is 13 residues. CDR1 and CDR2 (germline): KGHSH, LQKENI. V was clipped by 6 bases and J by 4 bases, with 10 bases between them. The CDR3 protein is CASSTGIGNTIYF. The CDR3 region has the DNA TGTGCCAGCTCTACAGGGATCGGAAACACCATATATTTT.

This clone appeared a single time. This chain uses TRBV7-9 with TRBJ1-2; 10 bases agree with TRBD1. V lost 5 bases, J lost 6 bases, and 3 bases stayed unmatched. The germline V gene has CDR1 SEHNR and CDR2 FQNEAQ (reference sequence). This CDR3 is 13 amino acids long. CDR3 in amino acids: CASSLGTGDGYTF. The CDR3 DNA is TGTGCCAGCAGCCTCGGGACAGGGGATGGCTACACCTTC.

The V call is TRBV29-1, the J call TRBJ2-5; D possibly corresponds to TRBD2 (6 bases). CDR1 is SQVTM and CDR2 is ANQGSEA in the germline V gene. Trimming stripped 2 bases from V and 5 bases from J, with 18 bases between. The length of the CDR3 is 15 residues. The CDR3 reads CSVEFTRGRGETQYF. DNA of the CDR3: TGCAGCGTTGAATTCACGCGAGGTCGGGGGGAGACCCAGTACTTC.